This TCR beta chain was obtained from a study of graft-versus-host responses after intestinal transplantation. Study in general: Grafts that recipients had were multivisceral, liver-intestinal, or isolated intestinal transplants. Recipients uniformly received anti-thymocyte globulin induction, followed by tacrolimus and steroids for 3 to 4 years.

Study results and caveats: Present in recipient marrow, GvH clones included some that appeared first in ileum or blood.

The researchers put roughly 200,000 CFSE-labeled responder cells into plates with roughly 200,000 irradiated, violet-dye-labeled stimulator cells. Method: immunoSEQ multiplex PCR; TCRdb's copy keeps in-frame clones and lacks some. The table has just over 20,000 clones, around 38% seen once. V lost 6 bases, J lost 5 bases, and 31 bases lay in between. The germline V gene has CDR1 SQVTM and CDR2 ANQGSEA. The CDR3 is made up of 18 amino acids. The clonotype was recovered from a human patient who received an intestinal transplant. The chain combines TRBV29-1 with TRBJ1-1, with D possibly matching TRBD1 (5 bases). The sequencing used alloreactive CD8+ T cells from a mixed lymphocyte reaction culture, collected before intestinal transplant. Subset of the sample: CFSE-low proliferating T cells sorted from approximately six-day pre-transplant mixed lymphocyte reaction (GvH or HvG direction). The CDR3 here is CSVDISGPSTTAGTEAFF. For the CDR3, the DNA is TGCAGCGTAGACATATCGGGACCCAGCACTACAGCTGGGACTGAAGCTTTCTTT.